This TCR beta chain was obtained from a study of CD8+ T cells in alopecia areata. Regarding the study as a whole: Patients shared TCRs less clearly than mice did, possibly owing to HLA. Researchers report lesional scalp, most notably alopecia totalis/universalis, outstripped normal scalp in clonality.

Extracted RNA was reverse transcribed, and the resulting cDNA served as sequencing template. Method: immunoSEQ multiplex PCR; TCRdb's copy keeps in-frame clones and lacks some. The sample includes about 97,000 clones, 41% of them seen just once. Researchers took lesional scalp punch biopsies and peripheral blood from people who were alopecia areata patients. There are 14 residues in the CDR3. Looked up from germline, CDR1 is SQVTM and CDR2 is ANQGSEA. Trimming removed 3 bases from V and 2 bases from J, with 12 bases in between. In this sample, this clone turned up a few times. Its antigen is not known.

The sequencing input was CD4+ T cells sorted from blood. The chain recombines TRBV29-1 with TRBJ2-3, with D perhaps TRBD2 (6 bases). This clonotype originated in a human donor with alopecia areata. The CDR3 is CSVDGWGVTDTQYF. In nucleotides, the CDR3 is TGCAGCGTTGATGGCTGGGGGGTCACAGATACGCAGTATTTT.